Shown below are 16 T cell receptor beta chains from a single sample sequenced in a study of molecular identifiers for immune sequencing clone quantification. TCRdb re-analysed the PCR reads in MiXCR, keeping a single row per CDR3 protein. This sample yields under 600,000 distinct CDR3 sequences, of which approximately 25% are seen a single time; about 0.75% belongs to the top ten. The sample taken for sequencing was naive CD8+ T cells from blood, with Jurkat cell RNA spiked in. Documented subset: FACS-sorted CD8+CD4-CCR7+CD45RA+ naive T cells. These receptors all stem from a human donor in good health. Some libraries in this study had Jurkat cell RNA spiked in.

The gene calls are TRBV9 and TRBJ2-3; weak D call: TRBD2 (5 bases). Germline CDR1 and CDR2: SGDLS and YYNGEE. The CDR3 has 12 amino acids. Trimming cost V 0 bases and J 10 bases, with 9 bases left between them. This CDR3 reads CASSVVTAAQYF. The DNA of the CDR3 is TGTGCCAGCAGCGTAGTTACAGCGGCGCAGTATTTT.

As to this clonotype: The junction departs from germline at one end; a sequencing error may be responsible. J is TRBJ1-1 and V is TRBV28, with D tentatively TRBD1 (5 bases). CDR3 length: 15 amino acids. CDR1 is MDHEN, CDR2 SYDVKM, per germline. CDR3: CASSSQSERGTKAFF. The CDR3 DNA sequence: TGTGCCAGCAGTTCCCAGTCAGAGAGGGGCACTAAAGCTTTCTTT.

This clonotype has a count of ten or more. The J gene is TRBJ1-4, the V gene TRBV28; maybe TRBD1 (6 bases). Germline V lookup: CDR1 MDHEN, CDR2 SYDVKM. Trimming shortened V by 2 bases and J by 4 bases, and 14 bases separated the two germline ends. The CDR3 runs to 16 residues. CDR3 region: CASSLGGGQLNEKLFF. CDR3 nucleotides: TGTGCCAGCAGTTTAGGAGGGGGGCAGCTTAATGAAAAACTGTTTTTT.

The chain couples TRBV20-1 to TRBJ2-1; D possibly corresponds to TRBD2 (6 bases). The CDR3 sequence is 16 residues long. V dropped 6 bases and J dropped 4 bases, with 22 bases sitting between them. The germline V gene has CDR1 DFQATT and CDR2 SNEGSKA (reference sequence). CDR3 protein: CSANPTGRTFYNEQFF. The DNA for the CDR3 is TGCAGTGCCAACCCTACGGGGAGGACGTTTTACAATGAGCAGTTCTTC.

The chain carries TRBV11-2 and TRBJ2-7; TRBD1 might be the D (5 bases). Germline V CDR1 and CDR2: SGHAT, FQNNGV. The length of the CDR3 is 16 residues. V lost 0 bases to trimming and J lost 4 bases, with 16 bases between them. CDR3 DNA sequence: TGTGCCAGCAGCTTAGATTTCCAGGGTAAACGGTACGAGCAGTACTTC. It translates to CASSLDFQGKRYEQYF. The whole variable domain, remainder taken from reference TRBV11-2 and TRBJ2-7, is EAGVAQSPRYKIIEKRQSVAFWCNPISGHATLYWYQQILGQGPKLLIQFQNNGVVDDSQLPKDRFSAERLKGVDSTLKIQPAKLEDSAVYLCASSLDFQGKRYEQYFGPGTRLTVT.

This chain joins TRBV19 and TRBJ2-7; D gene ambiguous. Trimming took 3 bases from V and 4 from J, leaving 16 bases between them. Looked up from germline, CDR1 is LNHDA and CDR2 is SQIVND (reference sequence). This CDR3 region has 15 residues. The CDR3 DNA reads as TGTGCCAGTAGTATTGCCGCCATGAGTTTGTACGAGCAGTACTTC. Amino acid sequence: CASSIAAMSLYEQYF.

Turning to this clonotype: The germline gene is not matched at one end of the junction; a read error may be the cause. V is TRBV5-6 and J is TRBJ2-3; D ambiguous. The CDR3 has 12 amino acids. From germline, CDR1 is SGHDT and CDR2 YYEEEE. This chain's CDR3 is CASSIISDKQYF. The CDR3 DNA reads TGTGCCAGCAGCATCATTTCAGATAAGCAGTATTTT.

The sample holds one count of this clonotype. A much larger clone differs from this one at a single base, so this may be a read error. The chain carries TRBV11-2 and TRBJ2-6; tentatively, D is TRBD1 (5 bases). The CDR3 sequence is 15 residues long. Germline CDR1 and CDR2: SGHAT and FQNNGV. The chain's CDR3 is CASSLVGPGATVLTF. CDR3 nucleotide sequence: TGTGCCAGCAGCTTAGTTGGGCCTGGGGCCACCGTCCTGACTTTC.

The rearrangement links TRBV3-1 to TRBJ2-6; D is unresolved. The V gene's germline CDR1 is LGHDT and CDR2 YNNKEL (reference sequence). Trimming took off 0 bases at V and 2 bases at J, with 8 bases between the two ends. The CDR3 spans 16 residues. CDR3 amino acids: CASSQDVVTGANVLTF. The CDR3 DNA is TGTGCCAGCAGCCAAGATGTGGTTACTGGGGCCAACGTCCTGACTTTC.

In regard to this clonotype: A much larger clone lies a single base off, so this may be a read error. This chain links TRBV12-3 or TRBV12-4 with TRBJ2-3, with 9 bases lining up with TRBD2. CDR3 length: 15 residues. For the CDR3, the DNA is TGTGCCAGCAGTTCCGCGGGGGGGCGTGACGGTCCGCAGTCTTTT. Its protein product is CASSSAGGRDGPQSF.

This clonotype was counted ten times or more. The chain uses TRBV19 and TRBJ2-7, with no clear D. Trimming removed 2 bases from V and 1 base from J, with 9 bases in between. CDR3 length: 14 residues. Germline CDR1 is LNHDA and CDR2 is SQIVND (reference sequence). CDR3 DNA: TGTGCCAGTAGTATAAGTCAGGCGTCCTACGAGCAGTACTTC. Translation gives CASSISQASYEQYF.

Comments on this clonotype: A much larger clone lies a single base off, so this may be a read error. The chain recombines TRBV3-1 with TRBJ2-2; the D is unclear. CDR3 length: 13 amino acids. The germline V gene encodes CDR1 LGHDT and CDR2 YNNKEL (reference sequence). DNA of the CDR3: TGTGCCAGCAGCCATGTACACACCGTGGAGCTGTTTTTT. Translating gives CASSHVHTVELFF.

This clonotype occurred a few times. This chain joins TRBV5-1 and TRBJ2-1; possible D gene TRBD1, 5 bases. The length of the CDR3 is 15 residues. The V gene's germline CDR1 is SGHRS and CDR2 YFSETQ. Trimming took 1 base from V and 3 from J, leaving 11 bases between them. The CDR3, as DNA: TGCGCCAGCAGCTTGTACCCAAGGGGCTACAATGAGCAGTTCTTC. It codes for CASSLYPRGYNEQFF.

This clonotype was detected ten times or more. V usage is TRBV11-2 and J usage is TRBJ2-3; D assignment may be TRBD1 or TRBD2 (5 bases each). CDR3 length equals 14 residues. Germline assignment: CDR1 SGHAT and CDR2 FQNNGV. Trimming stripped 6 bases from V and 2 bases from J, with 12 bases between. The CDR3 is CASRGTQLTDTQYF. The DNA of the CDR3 is TGTGCCAGCAGGGGGACCCAGCTCACAGATACGCAGTATTTT.

In regard to this clonotype: This sequence may be a read error, since a much larger clone differs from it by one base. This chain connects TRBV6-1 to TRBJ2-4; tentative D call: TRBD2 (5 bases). V lost 5 bases and J lost 0, with 17 bases in between. The CDR3 is made up of 17 amino acids. Germline lookup yields CDR1 MNHNS and CDR2 SASEGT. CDR3 residues: CASSIGRASLAKNIQYF. Written as DNA, the CDR3 is TGTGCCAGCAGTATAGGGCGAGCTAGCCTAGCCAAAAACATTCAGTACTTC.

The CDR3, as DNA: TGTGCCACCAGCAGAACGGGACAGGCTCAATCCCCGAGCAGCAATCAGCCCCAGCATTTT. This encodes CATSRTGQAQSPSSNQPQHF. The chain carries TRBV15 and TRBJ1-5, with 8 bases matching TRBD1. With V trimmed by 2 bases and J by 1 base, 16 bases remained unmatched. The CDR3 runs 20 residues. Germline CDR1 and CDR2: LNHNV and YYDKDF (reference sequence).